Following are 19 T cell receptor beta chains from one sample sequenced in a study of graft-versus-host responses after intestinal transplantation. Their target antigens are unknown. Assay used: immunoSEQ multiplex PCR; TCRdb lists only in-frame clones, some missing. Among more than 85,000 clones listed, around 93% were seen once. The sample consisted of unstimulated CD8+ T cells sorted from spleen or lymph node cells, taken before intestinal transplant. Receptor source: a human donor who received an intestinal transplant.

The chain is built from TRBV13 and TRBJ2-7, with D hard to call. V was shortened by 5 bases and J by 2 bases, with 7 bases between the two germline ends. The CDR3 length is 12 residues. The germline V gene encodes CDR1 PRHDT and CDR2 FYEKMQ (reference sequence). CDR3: CASSIETYEQYF. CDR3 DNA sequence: TGTGCCAGCAGCATAGAGACCTACGAGCAGTACTTC.

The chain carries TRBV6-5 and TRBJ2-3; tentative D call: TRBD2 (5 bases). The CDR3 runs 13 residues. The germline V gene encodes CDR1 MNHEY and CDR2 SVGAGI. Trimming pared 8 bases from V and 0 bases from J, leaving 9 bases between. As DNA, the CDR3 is TGTGCCAGCGTAGCGCGGAGCACAGATACGCAGTATTTT. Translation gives CASVARSTDTQYF.

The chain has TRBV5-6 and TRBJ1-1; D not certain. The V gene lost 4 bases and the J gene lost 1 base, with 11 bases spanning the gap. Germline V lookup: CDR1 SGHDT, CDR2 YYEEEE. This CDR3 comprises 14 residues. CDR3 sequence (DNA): TGTGCCAGCAGCCCCGTGGGTCAGAACACTGAAGCTTTCTTT. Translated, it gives CASSPVGQNTEAFF.

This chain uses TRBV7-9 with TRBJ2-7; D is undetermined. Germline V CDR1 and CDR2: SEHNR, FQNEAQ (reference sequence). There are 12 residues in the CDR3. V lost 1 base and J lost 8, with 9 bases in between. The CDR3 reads CASSLDPTKQYF. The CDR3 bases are TGTGCCAGCAGCTTAGACCCTACCAAGCAGTACTTC.

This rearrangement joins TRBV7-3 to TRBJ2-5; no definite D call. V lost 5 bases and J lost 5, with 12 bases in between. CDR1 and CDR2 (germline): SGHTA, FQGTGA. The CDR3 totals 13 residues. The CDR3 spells CASSARSWETQYF. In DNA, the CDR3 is TGTGCCAGCAGCGCCAGGAGTTGGGAGACCCAGTACTTC.

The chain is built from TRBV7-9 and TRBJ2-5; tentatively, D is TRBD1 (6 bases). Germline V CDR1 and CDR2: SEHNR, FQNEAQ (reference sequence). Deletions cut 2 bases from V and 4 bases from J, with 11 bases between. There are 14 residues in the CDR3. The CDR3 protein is CASSLYQDRETQYF. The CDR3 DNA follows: TGTGCCAGCAGCTTATACCAGGACAGAGAGACCCAGTACTTC.

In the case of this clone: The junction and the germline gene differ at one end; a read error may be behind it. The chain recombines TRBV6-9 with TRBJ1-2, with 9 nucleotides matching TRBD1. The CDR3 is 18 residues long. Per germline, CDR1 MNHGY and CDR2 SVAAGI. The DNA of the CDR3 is TGTGCCGGCAGAGCCCGGGACAGGGCAGGGGGCACTAACTATGGCTACACCTTC. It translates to CAGRARDRAGGTNYGYTF.

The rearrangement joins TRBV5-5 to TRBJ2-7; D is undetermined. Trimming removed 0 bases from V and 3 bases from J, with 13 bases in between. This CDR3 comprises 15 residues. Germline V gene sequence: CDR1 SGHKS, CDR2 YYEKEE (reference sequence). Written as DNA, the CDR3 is TGTGCCAGCAGCTTGGCGTCTCTAAACCGCTACGAGCAGTACTTC. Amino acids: CASSLASLNRYEQYF.

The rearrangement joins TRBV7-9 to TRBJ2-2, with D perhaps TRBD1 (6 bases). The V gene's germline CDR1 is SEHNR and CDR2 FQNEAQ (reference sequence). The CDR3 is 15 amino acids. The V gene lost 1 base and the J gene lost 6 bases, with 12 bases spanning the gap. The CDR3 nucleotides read TGTGCCAGCAGCTTAGTGTCAGGGGATGCCGGGGAGCTGTTTTTT. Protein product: CASSLVSGDAGELFF.

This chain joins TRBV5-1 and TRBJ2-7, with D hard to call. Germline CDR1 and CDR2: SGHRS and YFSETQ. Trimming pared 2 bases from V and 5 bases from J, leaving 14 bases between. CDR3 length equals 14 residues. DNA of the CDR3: TGCGCCAGCAGCTTAGAGCTGGGCATCAACGAGCAGTACTTC. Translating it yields CASSLELGINEQYF.

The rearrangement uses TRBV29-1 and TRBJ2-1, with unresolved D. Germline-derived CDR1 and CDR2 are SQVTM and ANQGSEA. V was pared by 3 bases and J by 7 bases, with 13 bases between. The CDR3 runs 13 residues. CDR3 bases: TGCAGCGTTGACTCGTTCTTAGGGAATGAGCAGTTCTTC. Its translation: CSVDSFLGNEQFF.

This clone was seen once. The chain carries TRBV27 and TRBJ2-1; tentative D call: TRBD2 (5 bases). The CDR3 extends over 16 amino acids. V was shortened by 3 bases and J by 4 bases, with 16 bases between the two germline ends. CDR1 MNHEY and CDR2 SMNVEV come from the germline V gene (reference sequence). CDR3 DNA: TGTGCCAGCAGTTTGCGTCCCAGCGGAAGATACAATGAGCAGTTCTTC. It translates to CASSLRPSGRYNEQFF.

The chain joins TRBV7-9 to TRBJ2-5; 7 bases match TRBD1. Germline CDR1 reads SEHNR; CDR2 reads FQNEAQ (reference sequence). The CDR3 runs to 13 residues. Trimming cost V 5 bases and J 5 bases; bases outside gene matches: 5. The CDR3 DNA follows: TGTGCCAGCAGCGCAGACAGGGCGGAGACCCAGTACTTC. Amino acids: CASSADRAETQYF.

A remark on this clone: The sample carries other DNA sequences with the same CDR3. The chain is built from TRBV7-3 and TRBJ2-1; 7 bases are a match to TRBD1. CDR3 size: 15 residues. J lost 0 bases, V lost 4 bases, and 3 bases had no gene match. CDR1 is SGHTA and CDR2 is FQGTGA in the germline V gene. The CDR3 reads CASSWTGSSYNEQFF. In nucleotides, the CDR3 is TGTGCCAGCAGCTGGACAGGAAGCTCCTACAATGAGCAGTTCTTC.

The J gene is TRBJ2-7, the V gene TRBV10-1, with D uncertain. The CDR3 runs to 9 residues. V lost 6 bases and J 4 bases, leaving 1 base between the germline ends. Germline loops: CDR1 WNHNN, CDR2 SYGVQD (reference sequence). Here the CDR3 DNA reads TGCGCCAGCAGGTACGAGCAGTACTTC. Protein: CASRYEQYF.

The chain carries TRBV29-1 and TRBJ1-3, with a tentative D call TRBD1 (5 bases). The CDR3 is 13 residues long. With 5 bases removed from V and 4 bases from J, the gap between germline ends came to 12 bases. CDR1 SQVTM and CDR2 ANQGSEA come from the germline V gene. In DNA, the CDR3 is TGCAGCGTTTGGGCCGGGGGGGGAAACACCATATATTTT. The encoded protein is CSVWAGGGNTIYF.

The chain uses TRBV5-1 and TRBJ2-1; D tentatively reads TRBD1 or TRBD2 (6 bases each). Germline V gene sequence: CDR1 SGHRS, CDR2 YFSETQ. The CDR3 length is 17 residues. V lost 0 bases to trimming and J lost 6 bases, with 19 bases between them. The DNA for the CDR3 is TGCGCCAGCAGCTTGGTCTTGGGGACGGGGGCCTCCAATGAGCAGTTCTTC. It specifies CASSLVLGTGASNEQFF. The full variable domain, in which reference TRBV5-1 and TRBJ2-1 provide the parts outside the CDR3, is KAGVTQTPRYLIKTRGQQVTLSCSPISGHRSVSWYQQTPGQGLQFLFEYFSETQRNKGNFPGRFSGRQFSNSRSEMNVSTLELGDSALYLCASSLVLGTGASNEQFFGPGTRLTVL.

The CDR3 loop is CASSLREPQETQYF. The CDR3 bases are TGTGCCAGCAGTTTACGAGAACCACAAGAGACCCAGTACTTC. The V gene is TRBV2, the J gene TRBJ2-5; D gene uncertain. V lost 5 bases, J lost 2 bases, and 12 bases lay in between. Germline loops: CDR1 SNHLY, CDR2 FYNNEI. The CDR3 contains 14 residues.

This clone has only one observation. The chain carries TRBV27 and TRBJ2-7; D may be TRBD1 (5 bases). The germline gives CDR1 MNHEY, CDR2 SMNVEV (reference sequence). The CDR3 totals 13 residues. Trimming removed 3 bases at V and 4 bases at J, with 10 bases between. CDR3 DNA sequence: TGTGCCAGCAGTTTCGGCAGGGCGTACGAGCAGTACTTC. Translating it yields CASSFGRAYEQYF.